This T cell receptor (beta chain) originates from a study of cytomegalovirus exposure and HLA in healthy donors. The protocol was immunoSEQ multiplex PCR, while the TCRdb copy is restricted to in-frame clones and leaves out a portion. The repertoire includes some 170,000 clones, 80% to 90% of them detected once, and 2% to 2.5% sits in the top ten. There are 14 residues in the CDR3. The ends lost 1 base at V and 10 bases at J; junction bases unmatched: 4. The germline V gene has CDR1 LGHNA and CDR2 YSLEER. The TCR comes from a woman under 30 in good health and CMV-seronegative. Sample: PBMCs. The chain combines TRBV4-3 with TRBJ2-1, with TRBD1 matching 10 bases. CDR3 in amino acids: CASSQGQGAWEQFF. The CDR3 DNA sequence: TGCGCCAGCAGCCAAGGACAGGGGGCTTGGGAGCAGTTCTTC.